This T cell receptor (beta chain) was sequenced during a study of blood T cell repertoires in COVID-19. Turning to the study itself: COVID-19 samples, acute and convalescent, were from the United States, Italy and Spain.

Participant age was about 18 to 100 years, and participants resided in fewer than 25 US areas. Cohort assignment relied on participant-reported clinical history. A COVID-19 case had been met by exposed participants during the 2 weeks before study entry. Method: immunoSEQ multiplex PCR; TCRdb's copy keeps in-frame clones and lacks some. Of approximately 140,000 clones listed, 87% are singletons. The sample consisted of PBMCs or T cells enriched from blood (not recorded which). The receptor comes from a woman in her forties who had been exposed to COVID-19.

In DNA, the CDR3 is TGTGCCAGCAGCGTAGTTCTAGCGGGGGAAGTATCGGGCACCGGGGAGCTGTTTTTT. Translation gives CASSVVLAGEVSGTGELFF. The chain combines TRBV9 with TRBJ2-2; 10 bases agree with TRBD2. Germline CDR1 reads SGDLS; CDR2 reads YYNGEE. The CDR3 has 19 residues. The J segment lost 4 bases and the V segment lost 0 bases, leaving 12 bases of the junction unmatched.